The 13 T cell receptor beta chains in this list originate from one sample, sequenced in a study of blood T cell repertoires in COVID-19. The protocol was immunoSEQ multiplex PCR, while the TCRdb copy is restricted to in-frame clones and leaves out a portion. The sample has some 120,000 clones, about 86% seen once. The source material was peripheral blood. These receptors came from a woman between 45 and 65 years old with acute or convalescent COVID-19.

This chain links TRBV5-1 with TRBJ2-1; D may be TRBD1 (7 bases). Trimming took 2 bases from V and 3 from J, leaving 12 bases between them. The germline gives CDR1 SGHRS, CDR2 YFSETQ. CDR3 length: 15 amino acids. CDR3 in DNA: TGCGCCAGCAGCTTTGGGCAGGGGGGCTACAATGAGCAGTTCTTC. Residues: CASSFGQGGYNEQFF.

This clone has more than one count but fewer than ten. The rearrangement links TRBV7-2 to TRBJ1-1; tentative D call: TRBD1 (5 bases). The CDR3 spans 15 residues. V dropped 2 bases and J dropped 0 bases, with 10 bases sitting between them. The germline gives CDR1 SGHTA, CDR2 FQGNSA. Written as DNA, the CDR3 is TGTGCCAGCAGCTTACAGGGATCTATGAACACTGAAGCTTTCTTT. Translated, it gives CASSLQGSMNTEAFF.

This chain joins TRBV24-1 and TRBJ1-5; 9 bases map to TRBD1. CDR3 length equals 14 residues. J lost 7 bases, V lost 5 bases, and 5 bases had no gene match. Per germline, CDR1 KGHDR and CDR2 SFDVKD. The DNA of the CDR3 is TGTGCCACCAGTGGGACAGGGGTAGGCCAGCCCCAGCATTTT. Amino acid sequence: CATSGTGVGQPQHF.

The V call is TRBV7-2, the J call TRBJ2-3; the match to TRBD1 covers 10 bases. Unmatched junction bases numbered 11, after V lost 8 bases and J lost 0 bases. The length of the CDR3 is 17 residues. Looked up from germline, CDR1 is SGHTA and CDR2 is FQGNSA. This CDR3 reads CASGGQGSSTSTDTQYF. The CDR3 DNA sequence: TGTGCCAGCGGGGGACAGGGGTCCAGTACTAGCACAGATACGCAGTATTTT.

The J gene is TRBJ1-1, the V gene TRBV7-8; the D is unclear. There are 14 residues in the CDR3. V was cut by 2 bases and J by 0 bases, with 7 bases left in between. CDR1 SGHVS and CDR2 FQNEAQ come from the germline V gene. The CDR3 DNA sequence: TGTGCCAGCAGCTTAAAAGAGTTGAACACTGAAGCTTTCTTT. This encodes CASSLKELNTEAFF.

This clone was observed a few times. CDR3 DNA: TGTGCCAGCAGCTCGCCCTACCGGGACAGGCGTTATGGCTACACCTTC. Translating it yields CASSSPYRDRRYGYTF. This chain joins TRBV7-8 and TRBJ1-2; 8 positions agree with TRBD1. The CDR3 consists of 16 residues. From germline, CDR1 is SGHVS and CDR2 FQNEAQ. Unmatched junction bases numbered 12, after V lost 4 bases and J lost 5 bases.

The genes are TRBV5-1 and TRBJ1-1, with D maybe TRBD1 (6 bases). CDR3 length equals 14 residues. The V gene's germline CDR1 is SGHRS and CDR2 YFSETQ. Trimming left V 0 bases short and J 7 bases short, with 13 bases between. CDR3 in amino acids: CASSLDRARGEAFF. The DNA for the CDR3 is TGCGCCAGCAGCTTGGACAGGGCCAGGGGTGAAGCTTTCTTT.

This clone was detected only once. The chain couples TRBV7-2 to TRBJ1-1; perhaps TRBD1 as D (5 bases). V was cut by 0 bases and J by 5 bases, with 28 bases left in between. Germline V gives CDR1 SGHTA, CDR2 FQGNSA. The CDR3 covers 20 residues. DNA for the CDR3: TGTGCCAGCAGCTTAGCTTCCCTCGCCAGGGTTATATTGGATAAGACTGAAGCTTTCTTT. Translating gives CASSLASLARVILDKTEAFF.

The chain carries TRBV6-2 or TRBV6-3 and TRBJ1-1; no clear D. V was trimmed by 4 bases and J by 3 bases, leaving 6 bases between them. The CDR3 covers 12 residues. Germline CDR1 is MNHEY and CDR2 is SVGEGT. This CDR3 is CASSFQDTEAFF. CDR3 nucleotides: TGTGCCAGCAGTTTTCAGGACACTGAAGCTTTCTTT.

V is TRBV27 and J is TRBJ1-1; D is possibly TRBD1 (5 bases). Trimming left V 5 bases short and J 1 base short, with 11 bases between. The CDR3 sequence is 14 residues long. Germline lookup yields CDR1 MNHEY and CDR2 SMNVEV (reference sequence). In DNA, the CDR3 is TGTGCCAGCAGTCCCGCTGGACAGAACACTGAAGCTTTCTTT. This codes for CASSPAGQNTEAFF.

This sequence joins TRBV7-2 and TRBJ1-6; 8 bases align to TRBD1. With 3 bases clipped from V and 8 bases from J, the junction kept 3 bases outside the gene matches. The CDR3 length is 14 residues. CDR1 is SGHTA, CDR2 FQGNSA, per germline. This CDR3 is CASSLDRAYSPLHF. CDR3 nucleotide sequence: TGTGCCAGCAGCTTGGACAGGGCTTATTCACCCCTCCACTTT.

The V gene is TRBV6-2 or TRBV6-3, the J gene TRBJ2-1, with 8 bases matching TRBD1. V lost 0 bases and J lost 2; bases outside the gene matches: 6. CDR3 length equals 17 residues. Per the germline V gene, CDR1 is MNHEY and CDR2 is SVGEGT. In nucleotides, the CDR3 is TGTGCCAGCAGTTACTCATTTGCAGGGGGCCCCTACAATGAGCAGTTCTTC. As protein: CASSYSFAGGPYNEQFF.

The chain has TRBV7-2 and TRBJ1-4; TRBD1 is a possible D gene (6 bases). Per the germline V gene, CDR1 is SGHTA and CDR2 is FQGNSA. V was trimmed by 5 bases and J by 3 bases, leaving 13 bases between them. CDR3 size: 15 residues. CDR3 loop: CASSANGQPNEKLFF. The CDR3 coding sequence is TGTGCCAGCAGCGCGAACGGACAGCCTAATGAAAAACTGTTTTTT.